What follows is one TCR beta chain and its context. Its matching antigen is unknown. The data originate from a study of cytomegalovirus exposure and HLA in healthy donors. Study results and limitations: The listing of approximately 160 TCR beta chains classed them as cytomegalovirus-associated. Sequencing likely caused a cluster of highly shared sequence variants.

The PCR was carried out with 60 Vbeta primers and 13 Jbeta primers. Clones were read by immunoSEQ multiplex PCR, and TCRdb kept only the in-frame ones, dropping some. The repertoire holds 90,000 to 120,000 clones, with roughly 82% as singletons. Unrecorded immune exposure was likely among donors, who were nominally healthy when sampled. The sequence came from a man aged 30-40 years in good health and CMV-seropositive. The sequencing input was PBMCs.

In DNA, the CDR3 is TGTGCCAGCAGCGTAATGTTAGCGGGGACTTGGGGTGAGCAGTTCTTC. It translates to CASSVMLAGTWGEQFF. The chain joins TRBV11-2 to TRBJ2-1, with 8 bases lining up with TRBD2. Unmatched junction bases numbered 15, after V lost 5 bases and J lost 9 bases. The CDR3 sequence is 16 residues long. Per the germline V gene, CDR1 is SGHAT and CDR2 is FQNNGV.